Each of the 14 T cell receptor beta chains below was sequenced from the same sample in a study of blood T cell repertoires in COVID-19. Using immunoSEQ multiplex PCR, the repertoire was profiled, and TCRdb retains in-frame clones only, with some absent. The table shows about 95,000 clones, with roughly 80% occurring only once. Sequenced material: peripheral blood. The receptors here all came from a human donor in a cohort sampled during active COVID-19.

A single count supports this clone. The chain carries TRBV7-6 and TRBJ2-2, with 11 bases aligning to TRBD2. The germline CDR1 and CDR2 sequences are SGHVS and FNYEAQ. With V trimmed by 5 bases and J by 3 bases, 5 bases remained unmatched. The CDR3 length is 16 residues. The CDR3 here is CASSQPTSGDTGELFF. The CDR3 DNA is TGTGCCAGCAGCCAACCGACTAGCGGGGACACCGGGGAGCTGTTTTTT.

This clone was recorded once. The genes are TRBV28 and TRBJ2-1; D is perhaps TRBD2 (5 bases). V was trimmed by 8 bases and J by 6 bases, leaving 11 bases between them. There are 12 residues in the CDR3. Germline loops: CDR1 MDHEN, CDR2 SYDVKM. The CDR3 nucleotides read TGTGCCAGCGGGCCTAGCATCAATGAGCAGTTCTTC. Residues: CASGPSINEQFF.

The rearrangement links TRBV19 to TRBJ2-2; 10 bases agree with TRBD2. The J segment lost 5 bases and the V segment lost 6 bases, leaving 6 bases of the junction unmatched. The germline V gene has CDR1 LNHDA and CDR2 SQIVND (reference sequence). The CDR3 covers 15 residues. The CDR3 here is CASSSGGARTGELFF. CDR3 bases: TGTGCCAGTAGCAGCGGGGGGGCGAGAACCGGGGAGCTGTTTTTT.

This clone was recorded a few times. V is TRBV25-1 and J is TRBJ2-1; TRBD2 aligns across 7 bases. Trimming removed 0 bases from V and 4 bases from J; junction bases left unmatched: 6. Germline-derived CDR1 and CDR2 are MGHDK and SYGVNS. The CDR3 is 16 residues long. The CDR3 spells CASSEYGWEGYNEQFF. The CDR3 DNA is TGTGCCAGCAGTGAATATGGTTGGGAGGGATACAATGAGCAGTTCTTC.

The V call is TRBV6-6, the J call TRBJ2-1; D unclear. The ends were cut back, 5 bases at V and 4 bases at J, with 6 bases in the middle. Germline CDR1 is MNHNY and CDR2 is SVGAGI (reference sequence). The CDR3 contains 12 residues. CDR3 nucleotides: TGTGCCAGCAGTCCCACATACAATGAGCAGTTCTTC. Translation gives CASSPTYNEQFF.

The chain joins TRBV3-1 (or the pseudogene TRBV3-2) to TRBJ2-2, with 7 bases lining up with TRBD1. The CDR3 spans 16 residues. CDR1 is LGHDT and CDR2 is YNNKEL in the germline V gene (reference sequence). Unmatched junction bases numbered 9, after V lost 2 bases and J lost 6 bases. The CDR3 sequence is CASSQPTGARAGELFF. The CDR3 DNA follows: TGTGCCAGCAGCCAACCTACAGGGGCACGAGCCGGGGAGCTGTTTTTT.

This rearrangement joins TRBV6-4 to TRBJ1-1; 10 nucleotides match TRBD1. Germline V gives CDR1 MRHNA, CDR2 SNTAGT. The CDR3 is 14 amino acids. V lost 6 bases and J lost 1; bases outside the gene matches: 2. The CDR3 spells CASRGQGRNTEAFF. CDR3 DNA sequence: TGTGCCAGCAGGGGACAGGGGAGGAACACTGAAGCTTTCTTT.

The CDR3 nucleotides read TGTGCCAGCAGCTTAAAGGCTCCGGGACAGGTAACGGATACGCAGTATTTT. Protein sequence: CASSLKAPGQVTDTQYF. The V call is TRBV7-3, the J call TRBJ2-3, with TRBD1 matching over 8 bases. Trimming took 1 base from V and 6 from J; bases not matched to a gene: 12. Per germline, CDR1 SGHTA and CDR2 FQGTGA. The length of the CDR3 is 17 residues. Combining the CDR3 with reference TRBV7-3 and TRBJ2-3 gives the whole variable domain GAGVSQTPSNKVTEKGKYVELRCDPISGHTALYWYRQSLGQGPEFLIYFQGTGAADDSGLPNDRFFAVRPEGSVSTLKIQRTERGDSAVYLCASSLKAPGQVTDTQYFGPGTRLTVL.

This chain joins TRBV15 and TRBJ2-2; D might be TRBD1 (5 bases). Trimming pared 1 base from V and 4 bases from J, leaving 7 bases between. The germline V gene encodes CDR1 LNHNV and CDR2 YYDKDF (reference sequence). The CDR3 has 14 amino acids. CDR3 protein: CATSRGDSTGELFF. CDR3 DNA sequence: TGTGCCACCAGCAGAGGAGACAGCACCGGGGAGCTGTTTTTT.

The V gene is TRBV2, the J gene TRBJ2-1; TRBD2 aligns across 9 bases. Trimming took 7 bases from V and 7 from J; bases not matched to a gene: 11. From germline, CDR1 is SNHLY and CDR2 FYNNEI. The CDR3 runs 15 residues. CDR3 in DNA: TGTGCCAGCAAGGTGGGCCAGGCGGGGGGGAATGAGCAGTTCTTC. It yields the protein CASKVGQAGGNEQFF.

This chain joins TRBV10-1 and TRBJ1-2; 11 nucleotides agree with TRBD1. Germline CDR1 WNHNN, CDR2 SYGVQD (reference sequence). Trimming removed 8 bases from V and 7 bases from J; junction bases left unmatched: 6. The CDR3 consists of 13 residues. The CDR3 loop reads CASGGQGAGGYTF. The CDR3, as DNA: TGCGCCAGCGGAGGACAGGGGGCCGGTGGCTACACCTTC.

This sequence joins TRBV7-8 and TRBJ1-4; TRBD1 matches 7 bases. Germline CDR1 reads SGHVS; CDR2 reads FQNEAQ. The CDR3 contains 14 residues. Germline trimming cut 4 bases from V and 4 bases from J; bases unmatched to any gene: 3. CDR3 residues: CASSSGQLNEKLFF. In nucleotides, the CDR3 is TGTGCCAGCAGCTCGGGACAGCTTAATGAAAAACTGTTTTTT.

V gene TRBV2 combines with J gene TRBJ2-5; TRBD1 agrees at 8 bases. CDR1 is SNHLY and CDR2 is FYNNEI in the germline V gene. V lost 5 bases and J lost 4; bases outside the gene matches: 6. The CDR3 loop spans 14 amino acids. The CDR3 protein is CASSSQGARETQYF. The CDR3 DNA is TGTGCCAGCAGTTCCCAGGGGGCGAGAGAGACCCAGTACTTC.

This chain joins TRBV7-9 and TRBJ2-2; no reliable D call. The germline V gene encodes CDR1 SEHNR and CDR2 FQNEAQ (reference sequence). V lost 3 bases, J lost 3 bases, and 8 bases lay in between. The CDR3 runs 14 residues. Written as DNA, the CDR3 is TGTGCCAGCAGCTTTATATCGGACACCGGGGAGCTGTTTTTT. Its protein product is CASSFISDTGELFF.